The present T cell receptor beta chain was sequenced within a study of T-cell reconstitution after alpha-beta-depleted transplantation in children (dated by TCRdb to about 2016). In terms of the full investigation: Using TCR repertoire profiling, the study followed T-cell immune reconstitution in a quantitative way in children after TCRalphabeta/CD19-depleted allogeneic hematopoietic cell transplantation. The investigation overall reported the following: The high TCRbeta diversity at day 60 in some patients was ascribed to recipient T cells and intrathymic progenitors that had survived conditioning. About two months after transplant, the apparently early recovery of alphabetaT-cell counts reportedly depended on just several hundred clones that had expanded rapidly and came from non-depleted graft cells. Hyperexpanded clone frequencies declined over subsequent months; after one year, T-cell counts and TCRbeta diversity were mostly attributed to newly produced T cells.

Preparation of the library involved PCR. Data came from an Illumina HiSeq 2500. TCR libraries were prepared with molecular barcoding, using unique molecular identifiers to normalize TCRbeta repertoire quantification. Starting from the raw public reads, TCRdb applied fastp trimming at Q25, assembled clones with MiXCR and retained in-frame beta chains. Under each unique CDR3 protein, matching rows form one entry showing the most common genes and DNA. This sample comprises about 580,000 distinct CDR3 sequences, 25% to 30% of them detected only once. The ten largest clones capture less than 40% of the sample. From the cysteine up to the phenylalanine, the CDR3 has a length of 17 residues. Just the 51-base CDR3 DNA is kept, in frame starting at base 1. Germline trimming: 4 bases from V, 5 bases from J; junction bases outside gene matches: 9. Based on the germline V gene, the CDR1 and CDR2 sequences are SGHRS and YFSETQ.

The treatment or condition label of this sample denotes: allogeneic hematopoietic cell transplantation with graft depleted of TCRalphabeta T cells and CD19 B cells. The transplant recipients were children given TCRalphabeta/CD19-depleted allogeneic hematopoietic cell grafts. Comments on this clonotype: Its antigen is still unknown. One base away there is no much larger clone; base qualities are not given.

Source: PBMCs, taken before TCRalphabeta/CD19-depleted stem cell transplant. The chain is made from TRBV5-1 and TRBJ2-1; TRBD2 fits 13 bases in the junction. The TCR sequence derives from a boy under two years old with Wiskott-Aldrich syndrome, due to receive a stem cell transplant. The CDR3 corresponds to CASSPRTSGSFDNEQFF. The DNA sequence reads TGCGCCAGCAGCCCGAGGACTAGCGGGAGTTTCGACAATGAGCAGTTCTTC.